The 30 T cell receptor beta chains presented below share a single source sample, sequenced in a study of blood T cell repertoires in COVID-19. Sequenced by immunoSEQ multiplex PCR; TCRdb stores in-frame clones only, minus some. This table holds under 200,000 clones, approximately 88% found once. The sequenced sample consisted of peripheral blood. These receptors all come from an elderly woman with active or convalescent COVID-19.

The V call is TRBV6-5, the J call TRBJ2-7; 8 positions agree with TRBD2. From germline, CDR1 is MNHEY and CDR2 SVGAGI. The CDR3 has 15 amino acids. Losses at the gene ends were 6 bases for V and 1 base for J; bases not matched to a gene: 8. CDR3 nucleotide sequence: TGTGCCAGCAGCCTGAGGGCGGGAGGATCCTACGAGCAGTACTTC. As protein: CASSLRAGGSYEQYF.

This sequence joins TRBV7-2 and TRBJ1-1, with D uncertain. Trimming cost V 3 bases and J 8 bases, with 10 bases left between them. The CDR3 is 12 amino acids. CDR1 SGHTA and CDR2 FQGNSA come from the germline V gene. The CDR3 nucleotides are TGTGCCAGCAGCTTCCCATCTAGGGAAGCTTTCTTT. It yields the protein CASSFPSREAFF.

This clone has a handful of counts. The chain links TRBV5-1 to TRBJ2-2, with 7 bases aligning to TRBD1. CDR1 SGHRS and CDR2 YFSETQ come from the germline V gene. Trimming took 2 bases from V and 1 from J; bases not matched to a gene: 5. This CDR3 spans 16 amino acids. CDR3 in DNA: TGCGCCAGCAGCTTAGGGACAGACCTGAACACCGGGGAGCTGTTTTTT. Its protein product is CASSLGTDLNTGELFF.

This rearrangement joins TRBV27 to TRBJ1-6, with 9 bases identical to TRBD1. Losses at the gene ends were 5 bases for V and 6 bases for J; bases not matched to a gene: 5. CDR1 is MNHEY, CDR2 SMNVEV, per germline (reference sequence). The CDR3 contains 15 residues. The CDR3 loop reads CASSIQGQGNSPLHF. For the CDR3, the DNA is TGTGCCAGCAGTATCCAGGGACAGGGTAATTCACCCCTCCACTTT.

The CDR3 loop reads CASSLAQGSARKLFF. CDR3 sequence (DNA): TGTGCCAGCAGCTTAGCCCAGGGGTCGGCGCGGAAACTGTTTTTT. J is TRBJ1-4 and V is TRBV7-2, with D possibly matching TRBD1 (6 bases). Trimming took 0 bases from V and 11 from J, leaving 16 bases between them. This CDR3 has 15 residues. Germline CDR1 and CDR2: SGHTA and FQGNSA.

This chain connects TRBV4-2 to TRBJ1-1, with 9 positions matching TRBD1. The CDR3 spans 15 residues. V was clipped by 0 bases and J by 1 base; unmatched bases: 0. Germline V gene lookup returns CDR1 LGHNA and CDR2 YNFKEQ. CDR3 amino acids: CASSQEGQGNTEAFF. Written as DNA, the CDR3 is TGTGCCAGCAGCCAAGAGGGACAGGGGAACACTGAAGCTTTCTTT.

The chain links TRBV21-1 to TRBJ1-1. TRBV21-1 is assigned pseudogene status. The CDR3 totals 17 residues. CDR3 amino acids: CASSTTGGKEWGTEAFF. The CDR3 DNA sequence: TGTGCCAGCAGCACGACTGGGGGGAAGGAATGGGGCACTGAAGCTTTCTTT.

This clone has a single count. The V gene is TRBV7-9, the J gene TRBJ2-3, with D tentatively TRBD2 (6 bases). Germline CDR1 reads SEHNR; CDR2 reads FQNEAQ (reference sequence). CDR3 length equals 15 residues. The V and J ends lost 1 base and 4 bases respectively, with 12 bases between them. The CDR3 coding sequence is TGTGCCAGCAGCTTAGGGAGGCTAGCGTCAGATACGCAGTATTTT. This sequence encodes CASSLGRLASDTQYF.

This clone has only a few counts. Here the CDR3 reads CASSPDRIRSPLHF. The CDR3 nucleotides are TGTGCCAGCAGCCCGGACAGAATCAGGTCACCCCTCCACTTT. This chain links TRBV5-4 with TRBJ1-6, with a tentative D call TRBD1 (6 bases). CDR3 length: 14 residues. Germline CDR1 is SGHNT and CDR2 is YYREEE (reference sequence). The V end lost 4 bases, the J end lost 10 bases, and 15 bases lay between the germline ends.

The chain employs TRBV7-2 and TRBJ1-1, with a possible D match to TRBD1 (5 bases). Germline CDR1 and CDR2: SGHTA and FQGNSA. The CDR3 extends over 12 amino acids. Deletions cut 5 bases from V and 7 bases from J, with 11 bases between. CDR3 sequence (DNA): TGTGCCAGCAGCCCAGAAAGGGGTGAAGCTTTCTTT. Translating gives CASSPERGEAFF. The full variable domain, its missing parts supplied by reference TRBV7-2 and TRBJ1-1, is GAGVSQSPSNKVTEKGKDVELRCDPISGHTALYWYRQSLGQGLEFLIYFQGNSAPDKSGLPSDRFSAERTGGSVSTLTIQRTQQEDSAVYLCASSPERGEAFFGQGTRLTVV.

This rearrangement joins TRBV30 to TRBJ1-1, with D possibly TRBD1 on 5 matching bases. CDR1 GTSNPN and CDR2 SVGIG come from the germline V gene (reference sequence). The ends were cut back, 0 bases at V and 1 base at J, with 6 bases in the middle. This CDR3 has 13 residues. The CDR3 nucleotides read TGTGCCTGGAGTGTACAGGCGAACACTGAAGCTTTCTTT. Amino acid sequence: CAWSVQANTEAFF.

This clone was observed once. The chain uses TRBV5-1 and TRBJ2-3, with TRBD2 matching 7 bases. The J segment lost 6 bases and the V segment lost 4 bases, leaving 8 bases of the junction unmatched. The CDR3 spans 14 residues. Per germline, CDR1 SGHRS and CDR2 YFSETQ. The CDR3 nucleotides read TGCGCCAGCAGCAACCAGGGAGGGAGGGATACGCAGTATTTT. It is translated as CASSNQGGRDTQYF.

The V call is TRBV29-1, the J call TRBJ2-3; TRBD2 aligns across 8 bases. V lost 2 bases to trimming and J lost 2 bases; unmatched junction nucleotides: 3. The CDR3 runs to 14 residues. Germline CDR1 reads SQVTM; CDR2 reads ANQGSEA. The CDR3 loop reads CSVEPSGLTDTQYF. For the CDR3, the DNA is TGCAGCGTTGAACCTAGCGGGCTCACAGATACGCAGTATTTT.

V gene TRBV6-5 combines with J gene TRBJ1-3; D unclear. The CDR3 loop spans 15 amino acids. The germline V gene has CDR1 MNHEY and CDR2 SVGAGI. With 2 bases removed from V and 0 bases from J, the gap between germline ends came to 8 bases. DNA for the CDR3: TGTGCCAGCAGTTACACTCTCCTCTCTGGAAACACCATATATTTT. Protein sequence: CASSYTLLSGNTIYF.

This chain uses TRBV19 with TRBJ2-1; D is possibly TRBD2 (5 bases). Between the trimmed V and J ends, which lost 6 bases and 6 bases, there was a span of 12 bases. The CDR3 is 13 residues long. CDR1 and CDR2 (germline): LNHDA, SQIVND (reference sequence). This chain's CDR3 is CASSTQAVNEQFF. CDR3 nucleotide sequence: TGTGCCAGTAGCACCCAAGCGGTCAATGAGCAGTTCTTC. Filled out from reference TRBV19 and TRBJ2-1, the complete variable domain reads DGGITQSPKYLFRKEGQNVTLSCEQNLNHDAMYWYRQDPGQGLRLIYYSQIVNDFQKGDIAEGYSVSREKKESFPLTVTSAQKNPTAFYLCASSTQAVNEQFFGPGTRLTVL.

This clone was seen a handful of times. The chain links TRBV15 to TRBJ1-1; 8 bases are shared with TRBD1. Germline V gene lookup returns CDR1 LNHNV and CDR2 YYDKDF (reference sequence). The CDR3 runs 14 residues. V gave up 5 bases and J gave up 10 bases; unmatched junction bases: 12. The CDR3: CATSLARGRLVAFF. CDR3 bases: TGTGCCACCAGCCTGGCCAGGGGGCGACTAGTAGCTTTCTTT. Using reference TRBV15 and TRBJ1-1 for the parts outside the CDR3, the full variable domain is DAMVIQNPRYQVTQFGKPVTLSCSQTLNHNVMYWYQQKSSQAPKLLFHYYDKDFNNEADTPDNFQSRRPNTSFCFLDIRSPGLGDTAMYLCATSLARGRLVAFFGQGTRLTVV.

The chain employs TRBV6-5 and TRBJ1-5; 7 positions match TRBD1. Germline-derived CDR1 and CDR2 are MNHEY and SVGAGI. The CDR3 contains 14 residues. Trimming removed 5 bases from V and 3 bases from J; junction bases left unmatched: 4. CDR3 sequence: CASSPGGSNQPQHF. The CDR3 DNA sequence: TGTGCCAGCAGTCCAGGGGGTTCCAATCAGCCCCAGCATTTT.

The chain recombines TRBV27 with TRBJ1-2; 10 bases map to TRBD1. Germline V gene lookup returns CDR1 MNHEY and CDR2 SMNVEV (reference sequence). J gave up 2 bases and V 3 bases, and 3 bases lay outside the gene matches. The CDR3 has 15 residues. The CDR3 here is CASSLGGQGNYGYTF. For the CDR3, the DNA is TGTGCCAGCAGTTTGGGGGGACAGGGGAACTATGGCTACACCTTC.

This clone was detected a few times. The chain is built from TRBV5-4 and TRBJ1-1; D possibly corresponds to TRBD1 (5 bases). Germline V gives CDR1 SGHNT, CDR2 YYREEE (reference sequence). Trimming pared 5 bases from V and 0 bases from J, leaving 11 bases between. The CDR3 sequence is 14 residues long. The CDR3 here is CASSRGGLNTEAFF. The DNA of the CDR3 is TGTGCCAGCAGTCGGGGGGGGTTGAACACTGAAGCTTTCTTT.

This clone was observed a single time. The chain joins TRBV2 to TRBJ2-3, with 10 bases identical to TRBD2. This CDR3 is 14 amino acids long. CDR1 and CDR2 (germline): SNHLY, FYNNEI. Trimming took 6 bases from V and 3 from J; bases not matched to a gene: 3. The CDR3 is CASRPSGGTDTQYF. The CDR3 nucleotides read TGTGCCAGCAGGCCTAGCGGGGGTACAGATACGCAGTATTTT.

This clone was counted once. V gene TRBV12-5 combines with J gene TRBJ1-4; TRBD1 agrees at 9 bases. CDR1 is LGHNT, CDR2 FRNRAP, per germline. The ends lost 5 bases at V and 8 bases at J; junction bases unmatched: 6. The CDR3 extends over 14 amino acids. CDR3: CASGQQGANEKLFF. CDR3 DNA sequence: TGTGCTAGTGGTCAACAGGGGGCAAACGAAAAACTGTTTTTT.

CDR3 DNA sequence: TGTGCCAGCAGCCCGACAGTCCGGTTTTATAATTCACCCCTCCACTTT. Protein: CASSPTVRFYNSPLHF. V and J are TRBV3-1 (or the pseudogene TRBV3-2) and TRBJ1-6; D possibly corresponds to TRBD1 (5 bases). V lost 4 bases and J lost 4, with 14 bases in between. CDR3 length equals 16 residues. Per the germline V gene, CDR1 is LGHDT and CDR2 is YNNKEL (reference sequence).

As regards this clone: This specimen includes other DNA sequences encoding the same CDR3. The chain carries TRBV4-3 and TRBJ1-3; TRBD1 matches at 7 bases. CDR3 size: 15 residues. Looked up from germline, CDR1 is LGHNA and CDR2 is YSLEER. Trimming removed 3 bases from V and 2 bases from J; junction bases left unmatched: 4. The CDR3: CASSQLQGTGNTIYF. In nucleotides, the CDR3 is TGCGCCAGCAGCCAGTTACAGGGGACTGGAAACACCATATATTTT.

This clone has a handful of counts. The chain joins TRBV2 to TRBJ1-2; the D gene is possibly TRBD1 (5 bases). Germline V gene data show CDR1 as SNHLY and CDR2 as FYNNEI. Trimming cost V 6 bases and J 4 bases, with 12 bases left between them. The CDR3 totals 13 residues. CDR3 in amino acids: CASSGTQGYGYTF. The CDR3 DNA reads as TGTGCCAGCAGCGGTACCCAGGGCTATGGCTACACCTTC.

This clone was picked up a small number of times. The CDR3 sequence is CAISESVGRANYGYTF. CDR3 nucleotides: TGTGCCATCAGTGAGTCGGTAGGGAGAGCTAACTATGGCTACACCTTC. The rearrangement links TRBV10-3 to TRBJ1-2; unclear D gene. Per the germline V gene, CDR1 is ENHRY and CDR2 is SYGVKD. Trimming took off 0 bases at V and 0 bases at J, with 11 bases between the two ends. The length of the CDR3 is 16 residues.

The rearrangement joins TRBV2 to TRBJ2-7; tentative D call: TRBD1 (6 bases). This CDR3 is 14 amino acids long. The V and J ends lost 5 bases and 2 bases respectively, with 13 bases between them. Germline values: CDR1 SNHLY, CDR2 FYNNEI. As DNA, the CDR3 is TGTGCCAGCAGTTCGGGACAAGTAACCTACGAGCAGTACTTC. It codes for CASSSGQVTYEQYF.

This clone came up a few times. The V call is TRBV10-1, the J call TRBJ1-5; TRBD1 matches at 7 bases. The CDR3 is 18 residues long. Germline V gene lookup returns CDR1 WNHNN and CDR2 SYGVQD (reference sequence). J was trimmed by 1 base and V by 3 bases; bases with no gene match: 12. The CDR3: CASSDRRPGQRSNQPQHF. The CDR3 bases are TGCGCCAGCAGTGACCGCCGACCGGGACAGAGGAGCAATCAGCCCCAGCATTTT.

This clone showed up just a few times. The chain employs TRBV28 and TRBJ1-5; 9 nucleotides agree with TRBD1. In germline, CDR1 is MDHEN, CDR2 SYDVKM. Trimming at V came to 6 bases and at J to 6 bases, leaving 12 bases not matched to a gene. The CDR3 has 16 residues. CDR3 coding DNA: TGTGCCAGCAGCCCCACGACAGGGGGTGAGGGTCAGCCCCAGCATTTT. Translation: CASSPTTGGEGQPQHF.

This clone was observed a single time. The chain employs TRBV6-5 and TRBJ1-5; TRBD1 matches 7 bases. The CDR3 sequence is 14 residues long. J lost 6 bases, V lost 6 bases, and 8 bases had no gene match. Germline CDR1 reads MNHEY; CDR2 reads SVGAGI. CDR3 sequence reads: CASRYEQGSQPQHF. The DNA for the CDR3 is TGTGCCAGCAGGTACGAACAGGGGTCTCAGCCCCAGCATTTT.

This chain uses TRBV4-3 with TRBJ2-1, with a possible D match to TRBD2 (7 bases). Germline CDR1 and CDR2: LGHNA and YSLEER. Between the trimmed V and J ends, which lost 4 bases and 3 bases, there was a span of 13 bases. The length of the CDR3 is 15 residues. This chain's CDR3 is CASSPQGGDYNEQFF. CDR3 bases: TGCGCCAGCAGCCCCCAAGGGGGGGACTACAATGAGCAGTTCTTC.